The 24 T cell receptor beta chains reported below all come from one sample, sequenced in a study of blood T cell repertoires in COVID-19. Generated by immunoSEQ multiplex PCR, the TCRdb table keeps only in-frame clones and is missing some. The sample lists around 70,000 clones, roughly 80% occurring once. The sample comprised peripheral blood. The source is a human donor in a cohort sampled during active COVID-19.

This clone was seen a few times. The rearrangement links TRBV6-2 or TRBV6-3 to TRBJ1-1; TRBD1 is a possible D gene (6 bases). The CDR3 has 17 amino acids. V was pared by 6 bases and J by 4 bases, with 24 bases between. Germline loops: CDR1 MNHEY, CDR2 SVGEGT. Written as DNA, the CDR3 is TGTGCCAGCAGCCCACCGGGACAACGCTTCCAGAGCACTGAAGCTTTCTTT. The encoded protein is CASSPPGQRFQSTEAFF.

The chain links TRBV7-2 to TRBJ2-5; no firm D call. Trimming took off 5 bases at V and 5 bases at J, with 9 bases between the two ends. Germline V gives CDR1 SGHTA, CDR2 FQGNSA. The CDR3 has 12 residues. CDR3 DNA sequence: TGTGCCAGCAGCAGAGAGGCTGAGACCCAGTACTTC. This encodes CASSREAETQYF.

This sequence joins TRBV5-1 and TRBJ1-6; 8 positions agree with TRBD1. Germline V CDR1 and CDR2: SGHRS, YFSETQ. The junction had 6 bases not matched to a gene; V was cut back by 4 bases and J by 15 bases. This CDR3 has 12 amino acids. CDR3 sequence (DNA): TGCGCCAGCAGCCAGGACAGGGCGGACCTCCACTTT. Its protein is CASSQDRADLHF.

The rearrangement uses TRBV9 and TRBJ1-1, with D uncertain. The CDR3 totals 14 residues. The V gene's germline CDR1 is SGDLS and CDR2 YYNGEE. V was cut by 0 bases and J by 2 bases, with 8 bases left in between. CDR3 sequence (DNA): TGTGCCAGCAGCGTAGGAGTGGTAAACACTGAAGCTTTCTTT. It yields the protein CASSVGVVNTEAFF.

The CDR3 nucleotides are TGTGCCAGCAGCTTGGACAGAATGCCGTCCTACGAGCAGTACTTC. It encodes CASSLDRMPSYEQYF. This chain connects TRBV7-8 to TRBJ2-7; perhaps TRBD1 as D (6 bases). Germline V CDR1 and CDR2: SGHVS, FQNEAQ. V lost 3 bases and J 1 base, leaving 13 bases between the germline ends. The CDR3 has 15 amino acids.

This chain connects TRBV11-3 to TRBJ2-1; possible D gene TRBD2, 6 bases. Trimming stripped 5 bases from V and 6 bases from J, with 14 bases between. CDR3 length: 14 residues. CDR1 SGHNT and CDR2 YENEEA come from the germline V gene. The CDR3 region is CASSTGGSINEQFF. DNA for the CDR3: TGTGCCAGCAGCACCGGAGGGTCCATCAATGAGCAGTTCTTC.

The CDR3 protein is CASSFRTSTDTQYF. The CDR3 DNA is TGTGCCAGCAGCTTCCGGACTAGTACAGATACGCAGTATTTT. The chain is built from TRBV7-2 and TRBJ2-3, with 7 bases identical to TRBD2. The J segment lost 3 bases and the V segment lost 3 bases, leaving 3 bases of the junction unmatched. Germline CDR1 SGHTA, CDR2 FQGNSA. CDR3 length: 14 residues.

V is TRBV19 and J is TRBJ2-1; a weak D match, TRBD1 (7 bases). Germline V lookup: CDR1 LNHDA, CDR2 SQIVND (reference sequence). V lost 6 bases, J lost 3 bases, and 15 bases lay in between. The CDR3 covers 15 residues. The CDR3 region is CASSPRQGLYNEQFF. CDR3 DNA: TGTGCCAGTAGCCCGAGACAGGGACTCTACAATGAGCAGTTCTTC.

The rearrangement links TRBV27 to TRBJ2-1; 13 nucleotides align to TRBD2. V lost 5 bases, J lost 2 bases, and 6 bases stayed unmatched. This CDR3 contains 17 residues. CDR1 MNHEY and CDR2 SMNVEV come from the germline V gene (reference sequence). Here the CDR3 reads CASSKLAGGPPYNEQFF. The CDR3 DNA reads TGTGCCAGCAGTAAACTAGCGGGAGGGCCCCCCTACAATGAGCAGTTCTTC.

The chain carries TRBV10-2 and TRBJ1-5, with 7 positions matching TRBD1. V gave up 7 bases and J gave up 2 bases; unmatched junction bases: 5. The CDR3 is made up of 14 amino acids. Germline CDR1 and CDR2: WSHSY and SAAADI. As DNA, the CDR3 is TGCGCCAGCACCAGTCAGGGGGGCAATCAGCCCCAGCATTTT. It encodes CASTSQGGNQPQHF.

CDR3 nucleotides: TGCGCCAGCAGCTTCACCACAGGGAACCCTGGAAACACCATATATTTT. Protein sequence: CASSFTTGNPGNTIYF. The chain employs TRBV5-1 and TRBJ1-3, with D tentatively TRBD1 (6 bases). Germline-derived CDR1 and CDR2 are SGHRS and YFSETQ. V was cut by 2 bases and J by 2 bases, with 14 bases left in between. This CDR3 region has 16 residues.

This chain uses TRBV30 with TRBJ1-5, with D unclear. CDR3 length: 17 amino acids. Germline CDR1 is GTSNPN and CDR2 is SVGIG (reference sequence). The V and J ends lost 4 bases and 0 bases respectively, with 19 bases between them. This CDR3 reads CAWTPGPGSYSNQPQHF. The CDR3 region has the DNA TGTGCCTGGACGCCGGGCCCGGGGTCGTATAGCAATCAGCCCCAGCATTTT.

The sample holds one count of this clone. The genes are TRBV4-1 and TRBJ2-2; 7 bases map to TRBD1. CDR1 and CDR2 (germline): MGHRA, YSYEKL. Germline trimming cut 4 bases from V and 5 bases from J; bases unmatched to any gene: 7. The CDR3 has 15 amino acids. CDR3 nucleotides: TGCGCCAGCAGCCTAACGAACAGGGGTACCGGGGAGCTGTTTTTT. Translated, it gives CASSLTNRGTGELFF.

The chain recombines TRBV6-2 or TRBV6-3 with TRBJ1-4; D gene unclear. The CDR3 is made up of 16 amino acids. From germline, CDR1 is MNHEY and CDR2 SVGEGT. With 0 bases removed from V and 0 bases from J, the gap between germline ends came to 8 bases. The CDR3 spells CASSYSEAATNEKLFF. CDR3 bases: TGTGCCAGCAGTTACTCAGAGGCAGCAACTAATGAAAAACTGTTTTTT.

The chain links TRBV27 to TRBJ2-1, with D hard to call. Deletions cut 4 bases from V and 7 bases from J, with 5 bases between. The CDR3 loop spans 11 amino acids. Germline CDR1 is MNHEY and CDR2 is SMNVEV (reference sequence). CDR3 loop: CASSSLNEQFF. The CDR3 DNA reads TGTGCCAGCAGTTCCCTGAATGAGCAGTTCTTC.

The V and J genes are TRBV19 and TRBJ1-1; a weak D match, TRBD1 (5 bases). Per the germline V gene, CDR1 is LNHDA and CDR2 is SQIVND (reference sequence). V was clipped by 5 bases and J by 5 bases, with 15 bases between them. This CDR3 is 14 amino acids long. The CDR3 bases are TGTGCCAGTAGTGGCTTCTACCAGGGAACTGAAGCTTTCTTT. Translated: CASSGFYQGTEAFF.

The chain employs TRBV24-1 and TRBJ1-1; 7 bases fit TRBD1. V shed 3 bases, J shed 3 bases, and the junction held 6 bases outside the gene matches. Germline-derived CDR1 and CDR2 are KGHDR and SFDVKD. CDR3 length: 15 residues. CDR3 DNA sequence: TGTGCCACCAGTGATAATACAGGGGTTGACACTGAAGCTTTCTTT. Protein sequence: CATSDNTGVDTEAFF.

This clone counts as medium-sized. The chain combines TRBV27 with TRBJ2-3, with a weak D call TRBD1 (5 bases). Germline values: CDR1 MNHEY, CDR2 SMNVEV (reference sequence). V was trimmed by 2 bases and J by 1 base, leaving 7 bases between them. This CDR3 is 14 amino acids long. The CDR3 protein is CASSLIGGTDTQYF. CDR3 DNA: TGTGCCAGCAGTTTAATAGGGGGCACAGATACGCAGTATTTT.

The rearrangement uses TRBV27 and TRBJ1-3, with D possibly being TRBD1 (6 bases). This CDR3 has 17 amino acids. Germline V gene sequence: CDR1 MNHEY, CDR2 SMNVEV (reference sequence). Trimming shortened V by 4 bases and J by 9 bases, and 25 bases separated the two germline ends. The chain's CDR3 is CASSSTTGYKGIGTIYF. The CDR3 DNA is TGTGCCAGCAGTTCGACAACAGGGTATAAAGGCATTGGCACCATATATTTT.

The J gene is TRBJ2-3, the V gene TRBV9, with a possible D match to TRBD1 (6 bases). Trimming took 4 bases from V and 4 from J, leaving 10 bases between them. CDR3 length equals 13 residues. Germline CDR1 is SGDLS and CDR2 is YYNGEE. CDR3: CASSFHRADTQYF. The CDR3 DNA sequence: TGTGCCAGCAGCTTCCACAGGGCAGATACGCAGTATTTT.

The gene calls are TRBV7-2 and TRBJ2-3; 8 nucleotides match TRBD2. The J segment lost 0 bases and the V segment lost 8 bases, leaving 16 bases of the junction unmatched. The CDR3 sequence is 18 residues long. Germline loops: CDR1 SGHTA, CDR2 FQGNSA. The CDR3 reads CASFPYPTGGLSTDTQYF. The DNA of the CDR3 is TGTGCCAGCTTCCCCTACCCTACGGGGGGGCTCAGCACAGATACGCAGTATTTT.

The J gene is TRBJ2-1, the V gene TRBV19; D perhaps matches TRBD2 (5 bases). Germline values: CDR1 LNHDA, CDR2 SQIVND (reference sequence). The ends were cut back, 2 bases at V and 7 bases at J, with 12 bases in the middle. This CDR3 is built from 14 residues. CDR3 coding DNA: TGTGCCAGTAGTATAAGTCCGAGGGAGAATGAGCAGTTCTTC. Translated: CASSISPRENEQFF.

This sequence joins TRBV19 and TRBJ2-1; the match to TRBD2 covers 13 bases. The J segment lost 8 bases and the V segment lost 9 bases, leaving 4 bases of the junction unmatched. Germline-derived CDR1 and CDR2 are LNHDA and SQIVND (reference sequence). The CDR3 is 13 amino acids. CDR3 amino acids: CASGLAGEDEQFF. In DNA form, the CDR3 reads TGTGCCAGCGGACTAGCGGGAGAAGATGAGCAGTTCTTC. Based on the CDR3 plus reference TRBV19 and TRBJ2-1, the full variable domain is DGGITQSPKYLFRKEGQNVTLSCEQNLNHDAMYWYRQDPGQGLRLIYYSQIVNDFQKGDIAEGYSVSREKKESFPLTVTSAQKNPTAFYLCASGLAGEDEQFFGPGTRLTVL.

The chain has TRBV18 and TRBJ2-7; 7 bases match TRBD1. Germline V gives CDR1 KGHSH, CDR2 LQKENI. J lost 4 bases, V lost 1 base, and 4 bases had no gene match. The CDR3 contains 14 residues. The CDR3 region has the DNA TGTGCCAGCTCACCACGGGACAGAACATACGAGCAGTACTTC. It is translated as CASSPRDRTYEQYF.